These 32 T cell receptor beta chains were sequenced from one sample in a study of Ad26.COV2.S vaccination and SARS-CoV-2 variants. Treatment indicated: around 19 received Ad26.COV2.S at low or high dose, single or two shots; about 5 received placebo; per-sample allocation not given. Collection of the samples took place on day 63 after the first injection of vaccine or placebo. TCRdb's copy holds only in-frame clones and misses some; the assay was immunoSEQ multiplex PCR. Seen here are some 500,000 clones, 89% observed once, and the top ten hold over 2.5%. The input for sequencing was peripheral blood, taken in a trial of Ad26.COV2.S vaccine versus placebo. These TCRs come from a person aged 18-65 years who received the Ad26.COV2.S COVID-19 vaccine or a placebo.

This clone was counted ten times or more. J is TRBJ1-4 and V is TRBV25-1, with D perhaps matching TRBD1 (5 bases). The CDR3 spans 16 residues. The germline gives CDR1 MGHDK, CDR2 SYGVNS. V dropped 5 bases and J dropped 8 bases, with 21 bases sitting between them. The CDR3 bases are TGTGCCAGCAGTTATCCGGGGCCCCTACTGAACGAAAAACTGTTTTTT. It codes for CASSYPGPLLNEKLFF.

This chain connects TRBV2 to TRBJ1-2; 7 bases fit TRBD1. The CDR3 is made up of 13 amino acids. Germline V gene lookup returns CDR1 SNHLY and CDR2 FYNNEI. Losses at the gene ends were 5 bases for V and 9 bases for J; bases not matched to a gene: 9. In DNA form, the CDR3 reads TGTGCCAGCAGTATTGACAGGGAAGGGAGCTACACCTTC. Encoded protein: CASSIDREGSYTF.

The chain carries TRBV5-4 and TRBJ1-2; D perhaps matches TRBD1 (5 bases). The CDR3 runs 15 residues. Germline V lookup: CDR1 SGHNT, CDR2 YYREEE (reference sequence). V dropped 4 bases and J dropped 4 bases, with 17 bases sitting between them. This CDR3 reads CASSGTTGFTYGYTF. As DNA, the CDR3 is TGTGCCAGCAGCGGGACCACAGGCTTCACCTATGGCTACACCTTC.

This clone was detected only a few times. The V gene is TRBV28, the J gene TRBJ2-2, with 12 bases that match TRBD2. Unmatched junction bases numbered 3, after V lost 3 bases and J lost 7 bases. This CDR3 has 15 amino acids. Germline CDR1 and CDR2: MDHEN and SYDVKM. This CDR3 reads CASSFLAGGYGELFF. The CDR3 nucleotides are TGTGCCAGCAGTTTTCTAGCGGGAGGGTACGGGGAGCTGTTTTTT.

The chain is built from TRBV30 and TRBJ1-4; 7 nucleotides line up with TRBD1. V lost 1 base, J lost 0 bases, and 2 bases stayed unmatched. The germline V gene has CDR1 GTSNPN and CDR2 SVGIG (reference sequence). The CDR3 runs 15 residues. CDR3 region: CAWSDQGATNEKLFF. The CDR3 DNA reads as TGTGCCTGGAGTGATCAGGGGGCAACTAATGAAAAACTGTTTTTT.

The CDR3 loop reads CASSSSRGGLAGADEQFF. The DNA of the CDR3 is TGTGCCAGCAGCTCCTCAAGGGGAGGACTAGCGGGAGCCGATGAGCAGTTCTTC. The chain joins TRBV7-2 to TRBJ2-1; 13 bases are shared with TRBD2. CDR1 and CDR2 from the germline V gene are SGHTA and FQGNSA. This CDR3 has 18 amino acids. The junction had 14 bases not matched to a gene; V was cut back by 4 bases and J by 8 bases.

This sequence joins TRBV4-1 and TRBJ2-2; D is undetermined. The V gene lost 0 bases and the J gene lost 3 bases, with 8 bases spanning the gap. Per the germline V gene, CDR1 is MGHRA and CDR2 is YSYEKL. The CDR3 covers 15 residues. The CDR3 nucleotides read TGCGCCAGCAGCCAAGATTCAGGCTACACCGGGGAGCTGTTTTTT. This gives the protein CASSQDSGYTGELFF.

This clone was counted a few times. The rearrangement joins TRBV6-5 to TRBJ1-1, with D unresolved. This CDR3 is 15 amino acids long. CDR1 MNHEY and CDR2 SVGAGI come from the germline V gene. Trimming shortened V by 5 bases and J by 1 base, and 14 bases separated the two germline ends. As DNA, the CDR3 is TGTGCCAGCAGTCCCTCTGGCAGGACGAACACTGAAGCTTTCTTT. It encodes CASSPSGRTNTEAFF.

The CDR3 DNA follows: TGTGCCAGCAGCGTAGGAGGCGGACCCTACTATGGCTACACCTTC. Translation: CASSVGGGPYYGYTF. The rearrangement uses TRBV9 and TRBJ1-2; D is unresolved. Trimming removed 0 bases at V and 3 bases at J, with 12 bases between. Germline V gene lookup returns CDR1 SGDLS and CDR2 YYNGEE. The length of the CDR3 is 15 residues.

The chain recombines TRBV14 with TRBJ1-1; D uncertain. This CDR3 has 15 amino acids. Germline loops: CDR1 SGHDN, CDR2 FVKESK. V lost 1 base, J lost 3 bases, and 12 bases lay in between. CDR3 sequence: CASSQAPGWDTEAFF. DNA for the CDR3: TGTGCCAGCAGCCAAGCTCCGGGATGGGACACTGAAGCTTTCTTT.

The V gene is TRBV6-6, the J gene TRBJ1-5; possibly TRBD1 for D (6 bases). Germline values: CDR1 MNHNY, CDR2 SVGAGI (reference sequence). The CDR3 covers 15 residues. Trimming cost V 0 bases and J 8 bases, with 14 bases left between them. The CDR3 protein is CASSYSNGGLEPQHF. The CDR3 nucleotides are TGTGCCAGCAGTTACTCAAACGGGGGGCTGGAGCCCCAGCATTTT.

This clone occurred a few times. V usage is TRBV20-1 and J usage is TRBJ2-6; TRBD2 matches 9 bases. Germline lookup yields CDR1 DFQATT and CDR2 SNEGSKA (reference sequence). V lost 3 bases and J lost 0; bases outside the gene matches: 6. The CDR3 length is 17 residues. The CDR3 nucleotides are TGCAGTGCTAGTCGGACTAGCGTCACCTCTGGGGCCAACGTCCTGACTTTC. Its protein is CSASRTSVTSGANVLTF.

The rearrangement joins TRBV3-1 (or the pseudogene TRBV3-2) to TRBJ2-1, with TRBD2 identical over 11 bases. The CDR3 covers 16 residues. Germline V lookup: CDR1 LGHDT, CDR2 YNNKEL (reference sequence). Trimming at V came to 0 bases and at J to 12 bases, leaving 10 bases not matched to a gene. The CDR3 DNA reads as TGTGCCAGCAGCCAAGATCGAACTAGCGGGGGACACGGGCAGTTCTTC. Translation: CASSQDRTSGGHGQFF.

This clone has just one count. The CDR3 DNA reads as TGTGCCAGCAGACGGGACATCCATGGCTACACCTTC. Translated: CASRRDIHGYTF. The chain uses TRBV28 and TRBJ1-2; D is possibly TRBD1 (6 bases). Between the trimmed V and J ends, which lost 6 bases and 6 bases, there was a span of 11 bases. The CDR3 spans 12 residues. Germline values: CDR1 MDHEN, CDR2 SYDVKM.

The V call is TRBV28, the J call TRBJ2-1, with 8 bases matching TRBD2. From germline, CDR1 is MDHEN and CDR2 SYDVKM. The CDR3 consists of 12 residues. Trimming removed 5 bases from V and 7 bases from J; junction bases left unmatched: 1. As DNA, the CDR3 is TGTGCCAGCAGTCCGGGAGGGAATGAGCAGTTCTTC. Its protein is CASSPGGNEQFF.

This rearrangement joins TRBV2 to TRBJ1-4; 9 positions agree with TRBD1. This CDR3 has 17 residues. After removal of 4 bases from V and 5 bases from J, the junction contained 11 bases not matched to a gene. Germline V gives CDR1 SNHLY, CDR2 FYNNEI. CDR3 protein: CASSGDRVGVVNEKLFF. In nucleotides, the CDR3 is TGTGCCAGCAGTGGGGACAGGGTAGGGGTAGTAAATGAAAAACTGTTTTTT.

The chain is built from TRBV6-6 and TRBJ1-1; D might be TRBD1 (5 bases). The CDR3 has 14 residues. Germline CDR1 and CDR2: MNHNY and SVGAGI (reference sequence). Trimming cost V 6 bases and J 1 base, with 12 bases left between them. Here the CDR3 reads CASSPPGQNTEAFF. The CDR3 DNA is TGTGCCAGCAGCCCACCCGGACAGAACACTGAAGCTTTCTTT.

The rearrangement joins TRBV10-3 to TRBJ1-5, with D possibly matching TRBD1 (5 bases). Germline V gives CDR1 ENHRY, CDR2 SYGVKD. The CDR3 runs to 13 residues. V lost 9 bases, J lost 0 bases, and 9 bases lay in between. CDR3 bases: TGTGCCATACAGGACTTTAGCAATCAGCCCCAGCATTTT. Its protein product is CAIQDFSNQPQHF.

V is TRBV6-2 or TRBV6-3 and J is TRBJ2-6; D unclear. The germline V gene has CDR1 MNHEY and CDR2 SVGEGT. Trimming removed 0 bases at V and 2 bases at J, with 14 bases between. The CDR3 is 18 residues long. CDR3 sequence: CASSYSLANKAGANVLTF. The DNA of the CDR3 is TGTGCCAGCAGTTACTCGCTGGCGAATAAAGCTGGGGCCAACGTCCTGACTTTC.

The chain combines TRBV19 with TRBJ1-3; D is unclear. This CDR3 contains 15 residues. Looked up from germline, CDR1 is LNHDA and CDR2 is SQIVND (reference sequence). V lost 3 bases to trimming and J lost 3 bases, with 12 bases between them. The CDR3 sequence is CASSIASVFGNTIYF. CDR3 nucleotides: TGTGCCAGTAGTATTGCTTCCGTTTTTGGAAACACCATATATTTT.

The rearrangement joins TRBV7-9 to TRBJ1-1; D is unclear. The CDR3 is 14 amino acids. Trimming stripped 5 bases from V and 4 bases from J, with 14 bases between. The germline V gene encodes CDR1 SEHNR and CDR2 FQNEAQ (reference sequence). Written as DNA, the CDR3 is TGTGCCAGCAGCCCCGATGGAGGCGGCACTGAAGCTTTCTTT. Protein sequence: CASSPDGGGTEAFF. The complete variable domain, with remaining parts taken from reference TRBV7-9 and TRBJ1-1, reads DTGVSQNPRHKITKRGQNVTFRCDPISEHNRLYWYRQTLGQGPEFLTYFQNEAQLEKSRLLSDRFSAERPKGSFSTLEIQRTEQGDSAMYLCASSPDGGGTEAFFGQGTRLTVV.

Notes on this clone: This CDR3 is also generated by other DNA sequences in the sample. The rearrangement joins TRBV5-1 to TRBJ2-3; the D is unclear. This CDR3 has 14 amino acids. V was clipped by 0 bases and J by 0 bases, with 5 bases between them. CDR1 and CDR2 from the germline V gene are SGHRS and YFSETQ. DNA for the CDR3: TGCGCCAGCAGCTTGGGGCAGAGCACAGATACGCAGTATTTT. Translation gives CASSLGQSTDTQYF.

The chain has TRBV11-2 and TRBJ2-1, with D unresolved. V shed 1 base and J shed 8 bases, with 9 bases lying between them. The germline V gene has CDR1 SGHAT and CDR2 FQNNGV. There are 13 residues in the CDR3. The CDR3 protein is CASSLGARDEQFF. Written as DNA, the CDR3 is TGTGCCAGCAGCTTAGGAGCTAGGGATGAGCAGTTCTTC.

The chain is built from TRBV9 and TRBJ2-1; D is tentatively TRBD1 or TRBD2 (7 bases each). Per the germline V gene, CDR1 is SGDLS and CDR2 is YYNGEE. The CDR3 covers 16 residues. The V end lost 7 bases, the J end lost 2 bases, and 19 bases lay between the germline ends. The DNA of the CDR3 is TGTGCCAGCCTCTGTGGGGGAGGGGGCCCCTACAATGAGCAGTTCTTC. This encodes CASLCGGGGPYNEQFF.

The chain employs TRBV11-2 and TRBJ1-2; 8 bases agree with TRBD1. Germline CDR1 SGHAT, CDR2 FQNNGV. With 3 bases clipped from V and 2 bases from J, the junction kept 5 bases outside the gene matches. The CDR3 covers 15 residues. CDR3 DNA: TGTGCCAGCAGCTTCACACGGGACAGGAACTATGGCTACACCTTC. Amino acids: CASSFTRDRNYGYTF.

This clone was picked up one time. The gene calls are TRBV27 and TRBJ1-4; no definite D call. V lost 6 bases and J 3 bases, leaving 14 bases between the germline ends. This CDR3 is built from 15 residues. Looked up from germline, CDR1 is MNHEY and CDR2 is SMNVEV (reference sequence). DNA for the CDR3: TGTGCCAGCAGGCCCGTCGGGGTTCCTAATGAAAAACTGTTTTTT. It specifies CASRPVGVPNEKLFF.

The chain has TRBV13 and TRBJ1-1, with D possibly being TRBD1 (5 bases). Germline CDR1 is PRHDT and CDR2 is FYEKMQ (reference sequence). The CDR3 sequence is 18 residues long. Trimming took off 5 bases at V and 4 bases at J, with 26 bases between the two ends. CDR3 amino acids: CASSISGAGRGRGTEAFF. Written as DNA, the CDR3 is TGTGCCAGCAGCATTAGCGGAGCAGGGAGAGGCCGTGGCACTGAAGCTTTCTTT.

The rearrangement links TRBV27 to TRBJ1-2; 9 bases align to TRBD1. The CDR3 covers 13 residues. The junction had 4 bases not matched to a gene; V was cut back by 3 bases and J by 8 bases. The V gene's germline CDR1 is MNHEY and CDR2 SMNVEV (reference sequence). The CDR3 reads CASSLGTGTGYTF. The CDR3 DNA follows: TGTGCCAGCAGTTTGGGGACAGGGACCGGCTACACCTTC.

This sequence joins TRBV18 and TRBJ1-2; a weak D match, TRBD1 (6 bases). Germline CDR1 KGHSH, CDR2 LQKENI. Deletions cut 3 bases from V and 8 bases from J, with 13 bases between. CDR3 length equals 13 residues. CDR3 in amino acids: CASSPEQGRGYTF. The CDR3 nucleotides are TGTGCCAGCTCACCGGAACAGGGTCGAGGCTACACCTTC. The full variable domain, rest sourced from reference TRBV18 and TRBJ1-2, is NAGVMQNPRHLVRRRGQEARLRCSPMKGHSHVYWYRQLPEEGLKFMVYLQKENIIDESGMPKERFSAEFPKEGPSILRIQQVVRGDSAAYFCASSPEQGRGYTFGSGTRLTVV.

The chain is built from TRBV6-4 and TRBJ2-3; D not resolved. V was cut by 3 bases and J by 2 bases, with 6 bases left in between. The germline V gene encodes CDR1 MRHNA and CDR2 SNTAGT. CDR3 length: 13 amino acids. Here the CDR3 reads CASSEWSTDTQYF. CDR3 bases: TGTGCCAGCAGTGAGTGGTCCACAGATACGCAGTATTTT.

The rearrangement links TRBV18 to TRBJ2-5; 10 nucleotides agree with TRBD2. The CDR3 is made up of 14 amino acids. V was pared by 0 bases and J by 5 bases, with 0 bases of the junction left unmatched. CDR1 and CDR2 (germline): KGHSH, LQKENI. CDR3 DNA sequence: TGTGCCAGCTCACCACCGGGACTAGCGGAGACCCAGTACTTC. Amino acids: CASSPPGLAETQYF.

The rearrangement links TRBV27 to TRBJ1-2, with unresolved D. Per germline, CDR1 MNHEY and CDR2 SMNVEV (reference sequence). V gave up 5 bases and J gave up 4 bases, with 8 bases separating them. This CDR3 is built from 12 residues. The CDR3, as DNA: TGTGCCAGCAGTAACAGCTTCTATGGCTACACCTTC. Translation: CASSNSFYGYTF.